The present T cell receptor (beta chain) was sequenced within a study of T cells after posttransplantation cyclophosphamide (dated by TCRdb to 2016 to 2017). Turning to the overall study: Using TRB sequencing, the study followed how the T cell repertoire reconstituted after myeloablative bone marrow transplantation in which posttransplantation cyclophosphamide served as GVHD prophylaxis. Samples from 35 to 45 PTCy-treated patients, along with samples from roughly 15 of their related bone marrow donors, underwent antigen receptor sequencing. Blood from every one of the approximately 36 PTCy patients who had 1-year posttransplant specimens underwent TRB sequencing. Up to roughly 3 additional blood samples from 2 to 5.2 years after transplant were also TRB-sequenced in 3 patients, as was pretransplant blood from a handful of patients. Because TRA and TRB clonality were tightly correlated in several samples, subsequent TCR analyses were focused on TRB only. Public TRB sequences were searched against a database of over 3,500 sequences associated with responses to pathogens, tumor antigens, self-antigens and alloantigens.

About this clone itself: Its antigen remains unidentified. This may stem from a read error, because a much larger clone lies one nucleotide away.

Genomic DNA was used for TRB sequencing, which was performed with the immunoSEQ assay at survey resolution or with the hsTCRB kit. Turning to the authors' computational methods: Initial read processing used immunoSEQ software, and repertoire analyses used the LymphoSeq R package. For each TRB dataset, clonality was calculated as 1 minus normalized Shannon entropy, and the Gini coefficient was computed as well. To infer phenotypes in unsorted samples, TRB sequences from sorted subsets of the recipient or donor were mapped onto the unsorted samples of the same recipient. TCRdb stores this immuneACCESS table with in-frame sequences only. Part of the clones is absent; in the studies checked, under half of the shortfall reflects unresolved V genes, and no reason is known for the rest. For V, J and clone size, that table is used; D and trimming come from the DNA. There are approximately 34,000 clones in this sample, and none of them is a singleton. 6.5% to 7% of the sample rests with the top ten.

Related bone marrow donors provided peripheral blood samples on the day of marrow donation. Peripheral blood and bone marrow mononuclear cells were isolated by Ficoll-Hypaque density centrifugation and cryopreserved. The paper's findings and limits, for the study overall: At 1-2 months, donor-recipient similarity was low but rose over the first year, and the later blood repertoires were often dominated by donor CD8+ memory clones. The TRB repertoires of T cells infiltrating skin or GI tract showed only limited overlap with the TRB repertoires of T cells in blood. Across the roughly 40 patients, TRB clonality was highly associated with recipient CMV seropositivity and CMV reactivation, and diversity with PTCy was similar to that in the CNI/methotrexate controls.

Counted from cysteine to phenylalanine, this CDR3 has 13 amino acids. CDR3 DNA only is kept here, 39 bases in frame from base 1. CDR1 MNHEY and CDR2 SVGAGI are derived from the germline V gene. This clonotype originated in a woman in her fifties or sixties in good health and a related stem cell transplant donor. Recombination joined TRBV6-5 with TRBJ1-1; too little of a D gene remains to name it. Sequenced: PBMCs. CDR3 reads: CASSYHQVTQAFF. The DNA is TGTGCCAGCAGTTACCATCAGGTCACTCAAGCTTTCTTT.